What follows describes a single T cell receptor beta chain. RNA amounts of roughly 0.45 to 1 ug underwent reverse transcription with random hexamers. Amplification of TCR beta CDR3 was carried out by immunoSEQ multiplex PCR, which covered 54 Vbeta and 13 Jbeta segments. One entry per CDR3 protein, called by TCRdb with MiXCR from the immunoSEQ multiplex PCR reads. This sample has 150,000 to 200,000 distinct CDR3 sequences, with roughly 94% found just once. The data originate from a study of CD8 T cells in Susac syndrome. There are 11 residues in the CDR3. Trimming cost V 4 bases and J 8 bases, with 5 bases left between them.

The gene calls are TRBV12-3 or TRBV12-4 and TRBJ1-4; unclear D gene. The sequenced sample consisted of CD4+ T cells from PBMCs. This TCR came from a human donor with multiple sclerosis. For the CDR3, the DNA is TGTGCCAGCAGTTCTAGAGAAAAACTGTTTTTT. This encodes CASSSREKLFF.